The clone carrying this TCR beta chain appeared once. Its antigen is not known. The record originates from a study of OX40 agonist ivuxolimab in advanced cancers. Study background: Patients assigned to dose escalation were diagnosed with hepatocellular carcinoma, melanoma, renal cell or head and neck cancer. General study points: Antigens targeted by the expanded peripheral T cells were not determined. Normalized expansion of T-cell clones was also low for some nonresponders.

This CDR3 region has 17 residues. V lost 5 bases, J lost 2 bases, and 19 bases lay in between. In germline, CDR1 is MDHEN, CDR2 SYDVKM. Data came from immunoSEQ multiplex PCR; TCRdb stores just in-frame clones and leaves some out. The table includes 12,000 or so clones, around 87% detected once. The material sequenced was CD4+ or CD8+ T cells sorted from blood, taken in a trial of the OX40 agonist ivuxolimab. The V and J genes are TRBV28 and TRBJ2-1; possibly TRBD2 for D (5 bases). The origin of this receptor is an adult with an advanced solid tumor such as melanoma, head and neck, liver or kidney cancer. The CDR3 sequence is CASSPFRTWPAYNEQFF. The CDR3 DNA reads TGTGCCAGCAGTCCTTTCCGGACTTGGCCCGCCTACAATGAGCAGTTCTTC.